These 18 T cell receptor beta chains share one sample of origin, sequenced in a study of regulatory T cells in long-lasting Graves disease. Time point meaning: newly diagnosed GD, antithyroid drugs for less than 3 months. Making the TCR library involved RNA that had been extracted from PBMCs. Libraries of TCR beta came from iRepertoire HTBI primers plus Arm-PCR of CDR3 regions. TCRdb recomputed calls from the multiplex PCR reads with MiXCR, one row per CDR3 protein. The sample includes more than 300,000 distinct CDR3 sequences, roughly 10% seen only once; the top ten take approximately 17%. In addition, the sample was reused for a study of T cells in Graves' hyperthyroidism and ophthalmopathy.

Sequencing used peripheral blood mononuclear cells (PBMCs), obtained at new diagnosis, from a patient treated with antithyroid drugs. The receptors were sampled from a woman between 18 and 29 years old with Graves disease.

In its sample, this clonotype was seen a few times. This CDR3 is CATSVAGGIETQYF. CDR3 in DNA: TGTGCCACCAGCGTAGCGGGAGGGATCGAGACCCAGTACTTC. This sequence joins TRBV24-1 and TRBJ2-5; 11 nucleotides agree with TRBD2. Germline V gene data show CDR1 as KGHDR and CDR2 as SFDVKD. The ends lost 7 bases at V and 5 bases at J; junction bases unmatched: 5. The CDR3 covers 14 residues.

This clonotype appeared many times. CDR3 region: CSVEVRRFADTQYF. CDR3 in DNA: TGCAGCGTTGAAGTAAGAAGGTTCGCAGATACGCAGTATTTT. The rearrangement uses TRBV29-1 and TRBJ2-3; D is undetermined. The germline V gene encodes CDR1 SQVTM and CDR2 ANQGSEA. The CDR3 extends over 14 amino acids. V dropped 1 base and J dropped 4 bases, with 12 bases sitting between them.

This clonotype has more than one count but fewer than ten. The J gene is TRBJ1-6, the V gene TRBV12-3 or TRBV12-4; no clear D. The CDR3 runs 13 residues. Trimming shortened V by 6 bases and J by 5 bases, and 8 bases separated the two germline ends. CDR3 loop: CASRVADNSPLHF. Written as DNA, the CDR3 is TGTGCCAGCAGGGTAGCGGATAATTCACCCCTCCACTTT.

This clonotype came up many times. The rearrangement joins TRBV11-2 to TRBJ2-1; D not resolved. Germline CDR1 reads SGHAT; CDR2 reads FQNNGV. The CDR3 is made up of 15 amino acids. V lost 1 base, J lost 15 bases, and 22 bases lay in between. The CDR3 sequence is CASSLAYPNSSPRFF. The CDR3 DNA follows: TGTGCCAGCAGCTTAGCCTACCCCAATAGCAGCCCGCGGTTCTTC. Variable domain in full (rest from reference TRBV11-2 and TRBJ2-1): EAGVAQSPRYKIIEKRQSVAFWCNPISGHATLYWYQQILGQGPKLLIQFQNNGVVDDSQLPKDRFSAERLKGVDSTLKIQPAKLEDSAVYLCASSLAYPNSSPRFFGPGTRLTVL.

The table lists this clonotype with many counts. V gene TRBV28 combines with J gene TRBJ2-5; D is ambiguous. V was clipped by 6 bases and J by 5 bases, with 4 bases between them. The CDR3 contains 10 residues. The germline gives CDR1 MDHEN, CDR2 SYDVKM. CDR3: CASRGETQYF. The CDR3, as DNA: TGTGCCAGCAGGGGGGAGACCCAGTACTTC.

This clonotype was picked up many times. The gene calls are TRBV7-3 and TRBJ2-2, with TRBD2 matching 7 bases. This CDR3 is built from 15 residues. The ends lost 0 bases at V and 4 bases at J; junction bases unmatched: 2. Germline V CDR1 and CDR2: SGHTA, FQGTGA. CDR3 coding DNA: TGTGCCAGCAGCTTAACCCCGGGGGGCACCGGGGAGCTGTTTTTT. This sequence encodes CASSLTPGGTGELFF.

In its sample, this clonotype was seen a few times. The V call is TRBV7-9, the J call TRBJ1-2; D is perhaps TRBD1 (5 bases). V was clipped by 5 bases and J by 0 bases, with 7 bases between them. CDR1 and CDR2 (germline): SEHNR, FQNEAQ (reference sequence). The CDR3 is 13 residues long. CDR3 protein: CASSPGSNYGYTF. The CDR3 nucleotides are TGTGCCAGCAGCCCAGGGTCTAACTATGGCTACACCTTC.

This clonotype was seen repeatedly, ten times or more. The chain carries TRBV6-1 and TRBJ2-2; no reliable D call. Germline CDR1 and CDR2: MNHNS and SASEGT. There are 12 residues in the CDR3. The V end was cut by 11 bases, the J end by 4 bases, with 11 bases between. CDR3 loop: CASRRVTGELFF. In nucleotides, the CDR3 is TGTGCCTCGAGGAGAGTCACCGGGGAGCTGTTTTTT.

The chain joins TRBV11-3 to TRBJ2-3; D uncertain. V shed 2 bases and J shed 5 bases, with 5 bases lying between them. Looked up from germline, CDR1 is SGHNT and CDR2 is YENEEA. The CDR3 has 12 residues. The CDR3 loop is CASSLSGDTQYF. In nucleotides, the CDR3 is TGTGCCAGCAGCTTAAGTGGAGATACGCAGTATTTT.

This clonotype was counted many times. This chain uses TRBV28 with TRBJ2-1; 7 positions agree with TRBD1. The CDR3 runs 16 residues. CDR1 MDHEN and CDR2 SYDVKM come from the germline V gene. Trimming at V came to 5 bases and at J to 7 bases, leaving 14 bases not matched to a gene. The chain's CDR3 is CASSPYSPLTGNEQFF. As DNA, the CDR3 is TGTGCCAGCAGTCCTTATTCGCCCTTGACAGGGAATGAGCAGTTCTTC.

Ten or more counts support this clonotype. The V gene is TRBV18, the J gene TRBJ2-1, with TRBD1 matching over 8 bases. The CDR3 runs to 14 residues. Germline trimming cut 0 bases from V and 8 bases from J; bases unmatched to any gene: 3. The germline V gene encodes CDR1 KGHSH and CDR2 LQKENI. The CDR3 spells CASSPPARGHEQFF. DNA of the CDR3: TGTGCCAGCTCACCACCCGCCAGGGGGCATGAGCAGTTCTTC.

The J gene is TRBJ2-3, the V gene TRBV10-3; weak D call: TRBD2 (7 bases). Per germline, CDR1 ENHRY and CDR2 SYGVKD. The CDR3 sequence is 14 residues long. Trimming pared 6 bases from V and 4 bases from J, leaving 14 bases between. In DNA form, the CDR3 reads TGTGCCATCAGGTATTCGGGGGGCCCAGATACGCAGTATTTT. This codes for CAIRYSGGPDTQYF.

This clonotype has a count of ten or more. The rearrangement links TRBV11-2 to TRBJ2-1; the D gene is possibly TRBD1 (6 bases). CDR1 SGHAT and CDR2 FQNNGV come from the germline V gene. V dropped 2 bases and J dropped 3 bases, with 8 bases sitting between them. This CDR3 has 14 residues. The CDR3 loop is CASSLRGGYNEQFF. The CDR3 nucleotides read TGTGCCAGCAGCTTACGAGGGGGCTACAATGAGCAGTTCTTC.

This clonotype appeared many times. The V gene is TRBV7-9, the J gene TRBJ2-5, with a weak D call TRBD2 (5 bases). CDR3 length equals 13 residues. Germline V lookup: CDR1 SEHNR, CDR2 FQNEAQ (reference sequence). Between the trimmed V and J ends, which lost 4 bases and 4 bases, there was a span of 10 bases. In DNA, the CDR3 is TGTGCCAGCAGCTATACTAGTGCAGAGACCCAGTACTTC. Residues: CASSYTSAETQYF. Looking up the rest from reference TRBV7-9 and TRBJ2-5 gives the full variable domain: DTGVSQNPRHKITKRGQNVTFRCDPISEHNRLYWYRQTLGQGPEFLTYFQNEAQLEKSRLLSDRFSAERPKGSFSTLEIQRTEQGDSAMYLCASSYTSAETQYFGPGTRLLVL.

This clonotype was detected only a few times. This chain uses TRBV13 with TRBJ2-1; TRBD2 agrees at 8 bases. Germline V gene data show CDR1 as PRHDT and CDR2 as FYEKMQ (reference sequence). This CDR3 has 16 amino acids. V trimming: 6 bases; J trimming: 5 bases; junction bases outside the gene matches: 12. CDR3 protein: CASSKGASGPNNEQFF. For the CDR3, the DNA is TGTGCCAGCAGTAAAGGGGCTAGCGGGCCAAACAATGAGCAGTTCTTC.

This clonotype has just a few counts. The V and J genes are TRBV5-1 and TRBJ1-4; D may be TRBD1 (5 bases). With 2 bases removed from V and 8 bases from J, the gap between germline ends came to 10 bases. The germline CDR1 and CDR2 sequences are SGHRS and YFSETQ. The CDR3 spans 13 residues. CDR3 region: CASSFQGGEKLFF. Here the CDR3 DNA reads TGCGCCAGCAGCTTCCAGGGAGGGGAAAAACTGTTTTTT.

The DNA of the CDR3 is TGTGCCATCAGTGAGGGACTAGCGATCTCCTACGAGCAGTACTTC. It is translated as CAISEGLAISYEQYF. The V gene is TRBV10-3, the J gene TRBJ2-7; 9 bases are a match to TRBD2. The CDR3 loop spans 15 amino acids. Germline trimming cut 2 bases from V and 0 bases from J; bases unmatched to any gene: 2. The germline CDR1 and CDR2 sequences are ENHRY and SYGVKD.

The table lists this clonotype with a few counts. The junction departs from the called germline gene at one end, perhaps through a read error. This chain joins TRBV2 and TRBJ2-3; maybe TRBD2 (6 bases). The CDR3 is made up of 10 amino acids. The germline V gene has CDR1 SNHLY and CDR2 FYNNEI. As DNA, the CDR3 is TGTGCCAGCAAGGAGACTAGGGCCCGTTTT. Translated: CASKETRARF.